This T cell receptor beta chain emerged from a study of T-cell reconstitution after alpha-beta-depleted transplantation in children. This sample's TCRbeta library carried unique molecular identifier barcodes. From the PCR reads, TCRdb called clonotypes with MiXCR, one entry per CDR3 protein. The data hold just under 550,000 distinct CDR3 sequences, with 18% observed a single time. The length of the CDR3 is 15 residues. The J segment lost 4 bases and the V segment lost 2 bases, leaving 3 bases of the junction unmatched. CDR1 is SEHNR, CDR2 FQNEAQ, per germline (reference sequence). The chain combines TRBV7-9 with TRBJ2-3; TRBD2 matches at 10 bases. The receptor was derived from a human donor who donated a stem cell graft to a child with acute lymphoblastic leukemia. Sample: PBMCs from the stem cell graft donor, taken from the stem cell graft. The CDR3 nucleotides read TGTGCCAGCAGCTTACAGCGGGAGGGGTCAGATACGCAGTATTTT. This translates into CASSLQREGSDTQYF.